Included here is one T cell receptor beta chain sequence, with context. This sample was taken from a study of control samples from healthy donors and cancer patients. TCRdb keeps only in-frame clones here, not all; method: immunoSEQ multiplex PCR. The data hold about 96,000 clones, with approximately 93% observed a single time. The CDR3 spans 13 residues. Trimming cost V 3 bases and J 10 bases; bases outside gene matches: 3. From germline, CDR1 is SEHNR and CDR2 FQNEAQ (reference sequence). This rearrangement joins TRBV7-9 to TRBJ2-1, with 10 positions matching TRBD2. This receptor was taken from a young man in good health. Sequencing used blood. The CDR3 spells CASSFSGGREQFF. Written as DNA, the CDR3 is TGTGCCAGCAGCTTTAGCGGGGGGCGGGAGCAGTTCTTC. The full variable domain, with the rest looked up from reference TRBV7-9 and TRBJ2-1, is DTGVSQNPRHKITKRGQNVTFRCDPISEHNRLYWYRQTLGQGPEFLTYFQNEAQLEKSRLLSDRFSAERPKGSFSTLEIQRTEQGDSAMYLCASSFSGGREQFFGPGTRLTVL.